This entry features one T cell receptor (beta chain) sequence. Its antigen is unknown. Base qualities are missing; no much larger clone stands one base away. This specimen belongs to a study of beta chain features in type 1 diabetes (dated by TCRdb to 2016 to 2019). In the study overall: Patients and healthy donors did not differ in mean age, gender distribution, total cell number or subset yield. A total of approximately 99,000,000 sorted cells were examined across all samples, and RNA yield correlated strongly with the number of cells per subset. Regulatory and stem cell-like memory subsets were obtained from only 8 patients and roughly 8 healthy donors, while naive and central memory subsets were obtained from all 30 or so donors. The study compared the TCRB repertoires of sorted circulating CD4+ T cell subsets in recently diagnosed type 1 diabetes patients with those in matched healthy donors. Overall study outcomes, separate from this receptor: Only small numbers of individuals were included in the HLA sub-analyses, which left unresolved whether HLA type had any influence on TCRB rearrangement. Naive, central memory and regulatory TCRB repertoires appeared more similar among patients than among healthy donors. A moderate but significant shortening of TCRB CDR3 length was observed in type 1 diabetes patients in all four CD4+ subsets. At VDJ recombination sites, type 1 diabetes patients had fewer insertions and more deleted nucleotides, which implies abnormalities in thymic rearrangement. Sequencing cDNA rather than genomic DNA could over-represent highly expressing activated cells, although activation and CD3 levels did not differ between groups. Shorter templates might be favored by PCR, yet because patient and control samples were amplified and corrected together, any such skew would affect both groups equally.

Looking up the germline V gene yields CDR1 ENHRY and CDR2 SYGVKD. Reading from cysteine to phenylalanine, the CDR3 counts 14 amino acids. Solely the CDR3 DNA is kept, with 42 bases framed from the first base. V is reduced by 0 bases and J by 8 bases, leaving a spacing of 8 bases between them. The entire amount of isolated RNA was reverse transcribed using the High Capacity cDNA Reverse Transcription Kit, so the sequenced TCRB transcripts were expressed ones. Naive, central memory and regulatory T cell samples underwent deep immunoSEQ sequencing, averaging around 4 million total reads per sample. After sorted cells were lysed in RLT buffer, RNA was extracted with DNase-treated RNeasy Micro or Mini kits, with the choice depending on cell number. Each cell subset was processed on its own to prevent cross-contamination, while patient and healthy donor samples were processed together. Using the immunoSEQ multiplex PCR, TCRB sequences were amplified from cDNA into 87-bp fragments spanning the CDR3 region. The amplicons were sequenced using the Illumina HiSeq platform. From the authors' description of their analysis: PCR bias was computationally corrected using synthetic template baselines, reads within Hamming distance 2 were collapsed, and singletons that could not be merged were discarded. Reads were aligned against IMGT so that V, D and J genes, CDR3 length and insertions or deletions at six rearrangement sites could be assigned. Within each subset, clonotype counts were normalized to sorted cell number, after which true diversity and Gini coefficients were computed with the tcR R package. The overlap coefficient, calculated on TCRB nucleotide sequences, was used to quantify repertoire sharing. Out-of-frame TCRB sequences from naive cells were analyzed to stand in for the pre-selection repertoire. Here the immuneACCESS table is served through TCRdb, limited to in-frame sequences with V and J called. Missing clones are a known gap in these copies; in checked studies unresolved V genes cover under half, and the rest lacks a known reason. V and J calls and clone size are given by that table; D and trimming were obtained from the DNA. This sample has about 230,000 clones in its table, and over 8.5% of those were observed once. The biggest ten clones account for around 0.031% of the sample.

Each donor gave one peripheral blood draw, roughly 110 mL on average, collected into heparinised tubes. Using a panel that included CD45RO, CCR7, CD25, CD127, CD95 and CD27, naive, central memory, regulatory and stem cell-like memory CD4+ T cells were sorted on a BD FACSAria II. All sorted populations exceeded 98% purity. Right away, PBMCs were isolated by Lymphoprep density gradient centrifugation and were stained directly, with no culture step. To minimize batch effects, samples were stained and sorted in pairs, one healthy donor with one patient per experiment. Rearrangement joined TRBV10-3 to TRBJ1-6; possibly the D gene is TRBD1, per 6 matching bases. This TCR derives from a woman aged 18-30 years in good health. Material for sequencing was naive CD4+ T cells from blood. The cell subset or site label corresponds to: true naive CD4+ T cells. The DNA sequence is given as TGTGCCATCAGTGAGTCTGGGGGCGATTCACCCCTCCACTTT. Translated, it reads CAISESGGDSPLHF.